Detailed here is one T cell receptor beta chain. Its antigen is not yet known. It has no much larger one-base neighbor in the sample; base qualities were not kept. Inclusive of the bounding cysteine and phenylalanine, the CDR3 is 16 residues long. Only CDR3 DNA remains: 48 bases, in frame from the first base. CDR1 and CDR2, per the germline V gene, are SGHRS and YFSETQ. Trimming takes 2 bases off V and 3 bases off J; junction bases not matched to a gene: 8. Read against the paper, the sample's treatment or condition label means: allogeneic hematopoietic cell transplantation with graft depleted of TCRalphabeta T cells and CD19 B cells. The transplant recipients were children given TCRalphabeta/CD19-depleted allogeneic hematopoietic cell grafts. The library was built by means of PCR. TCRdb shows the sequencer as Illumina HiSeq 2500. TCR libraries were prepared with molecular barcoding, using unique molecular identifiers to normalize TCRbeta repertoire quantification. TCRdb ran its own pipeline on the public reads, namely fastp trimming at Q25 and MiXCR clone calling, and kept in-frame beta chains. Each entry is one CDR3 protein sequence, shown with its most common DNA and genes. The sample table lists a few hundred thousand distinct CDR3 sequences, under 30% of them with a count of one. The ten top clones hold roughly 2.6% of the sample.

This sample stems from a study of T-cell reconstitution after alpha-beta-depleted transplantation in children (dated by TCRdb to the mid-2010s). A note on the overall study: Using TCR repertoire profiling, the study followed T-cell immune reconstitution in a quantitative way in children after TCRalphabeta/CD19-depleted allogeneic hematopoietic cell transplantation.

What the work shows at the level of the full study, not this receptor alone: About two months after transplant, the apparently early recovery of alphabetaT-cell counts reportedly depended on just several hundred clones that had expanded rapidly and came from non-depleted graft cells. Hyperexpanded clone frequencies declined over subsequent months; after one year, T-cell counts and TCRbeta diversity were mostly attributed to newly produced T cells. In some patients, the high TCRbeta diversity seen at day 60 was put down to recipient T cells and intrathymic progenitors that had survived conditioning.

Rearrangement joined TRBV5-1 to TRBJ2-3; TRBD2 fits 8 bases in the junction. The clonotype was recovered from a girl aged 2-15 years with Fanconi anemia, due to receive a stem cell transplant. This material consisted of PBMCs, taken before TCRalphabeta/CD19-depleted stem cell transplant. The CDR3 region reads CASSFAGTSWTDTQYF. In nucleotide form, the sequence is TGCGCCAGCAGCTTCGCAGGGACTAGTTGGACAGATACGCAGTATTTT.